Following are 13 T cell receptor beta chains from one sample sequenced in a study of TIL therapy for anti-PD-1-resistant metastatic lung cancer. The libraries were made with immunoSEQ v3. Profiling relied on immunoSEQ multiplex PCR, and the TCRdb table lists in-frame clones only, not all of them. The table lists just over 25,000 clones, over 55% of them singletons. Documented time point: pre-treatment sample, taken before nivolumab and TIL therapy. Tumor tissue came from excised metastases, mostly pleural nodules or supraclavicular lymph nodes. Material: tumor tissue, obtained at baseline. Every receptor here comes from a person aged 25 to 80 with non-small cell lung cancer.

CDR3 DNA: TGTGCCATGGCAGCGGGGACCTACAATGAGCAGTTCTTC. It specifies CAMAAGTYNEQFF. The chain joins TRBV10-3 to TRBJ2-1; 7 bases match TRBD2. The CDR3 has 13 amino acids. The ends lost 9 bases at V and 2 bases at J; junction bases unmatched: 4. Germline CDR1 ENHRY, CDR2 SYGVKD.

The rearrangement joins TRBV7-9 to TRBJ1-1, with D unclear. Between the trimmed V and J ends, which lost 1 base and 3 bases, there was a span of 15 bases. This CDR3 spans 16 amino acids. Germline V lookup: CDR1 SEHNR, CDR2 FQNEAQ (reference sequence). CDR3 loop: CASSLDEGGWDTEAFF. CDR3 in DNA: TGTGCCAGCAGCTTAGATGAGGGCGGTTGGGACACTGAAGCTTTCTTT.

The genes are TRBV5-8 and TRBJ2-5; no clear D gene. The CDR3 extends over 15 amino acids. Per the germline V gene, CDR1 is SGHTS and CDR2 is YDEGEE. Trimming cost V 0 bases and J 2 bases, with 11 bases left between them. This CDR3 is CASSLGNSEQETQYF. DNA of the CDR3: TGTGCCAGCAGCTTGGGAAACAGCGAGCAAGAGACCCAGTACTTC.

The rearrangement uses TRBV4-3 and TRBJ1-5, with D perhaps TRBD1 (5 bases). The V end lost 0 bases, the J end lost 4 bases, and 16 bases lay between the germline ends. This CDR3 is 17 amino acids long. The germline CDR1 and CDR2 sequences are LGHNA and YSLEER. CDR3 protein: CASSQDLGGGANQPQHF. CDR3 DNA: TGCGCCAGCAGCCAAGATCTGGGGGGTGGGGCAAATCAGCCCCAGCATTTT.

The chain couples TRBV5-1 to TRBJ1-1; 7 bases line up with TRBD1. J was trimmed by 5 bases and V by 3 bases; bases with no gene match: 7. The CDR3 totals 14 residues. The germline gives CDR1 SGHRS, CDR2 YFSETQ. For the CDR3, the DNA is TGCGCCAGCAGCTCTGACAGGGTGTGGACTGAAGCTTTCTTT. It yields the protein CASSSDRVWTEAFF.

The rearrangement links TRBV5-1 to TRBJ2-5; TRBD1 matches 7 bases. With V trimmed by 1 base and J by 2 bases, 20 bases remained unmatched. The CDR3 is made up of 20 amino acids. The V gene's germline CDR1 is SGHRS and CDR2 YFSETQ. This CDR3 is CASSLTTYRGGKLGQETQYF. CDR3 nucleotides: TGCGCCAGCAGCTTGACCACCTACAGGGGCGGAAAGCTAGGACAAGAGACCCAGTACTTC.

V gene TRBV6-5 combines with J gene TRBJ2-7; 10 nucleotides align to TRBD1. The J segment lost 3 bases and the V segment lost 4 bases, leaving 0 bases of the junction unmatched. The CDR3 covers 13 residues. Germline CDR1 and CDR2: MNHEY and SVGAGI. The CDR3 nucleotides read TGTGCCAGCAGTTGGGACAGGGGCTACGAGCAGTACTTC. Translated, it gives CASSWDRGYEQYF.

The genes are TRBV2 and TRBJ2-5; 9 bases are shared with TRBD1. Germline assignment: CDR1 SNHLY and CDR2 FYNNEI. Losses at the gene ends were 8 bases for V and 5 bases for J; bases not matched to a gene: 6. This CDR3 has 13 residues. The CDR3 is CASVRDRDETQYF. DNA for the CDR3: TGTGCCAGCGTCCGGGACAGGGATGAGACCCAGTACTTC.

This clone was seen more than once but under ten times. The chain is built from TRBV2 and TRBJ2-7; perhaps TRBD1 as D (5 bases). This CDR3 is built from 14 residues. Between the trimmed V and J ends, which lost 3 bases and 0 bases, there was a span of 9 bases. Germline-derived CDR1 and CDR2 are SNHLY and FYNNEI. The CDR3 sequence: CASSDYRSSYEQYF. CDR3 coding DNA: TGTGCCAGCAGTGATTACAGGAGCTCCTACGAGCAGTACTTC.

The V gene is TRBV27, the J gene TRBJ2-1, with 13 bases matching TRBD2. Trimming removed 2 bases from V and 10 bases from J; junction bases left unmatched: 5. The germline V gene encodes CDR1 MNHEY and CDR2 SMNVEV (reference sequence). CDR3 length: 15 amino acids. The CDR3 DNA follows: TGTGCCAGCAGTTTAAAACTAGCGGGGGGGGTAGAGCAGTTCTTC. Protein sequence: CASSLKLAGGVEQFF.

The chain is built from TRBV2 and TRBJ2-7; 10 bases are a match to TRBD1. This CDR3 region has 15 residues. The V and J ends lost 2 bases and 5 bases, in that order; junction bases with no gene match: 6. Germline lookup yields CDR1 SNHLY and CDR2 FYNNEI. The CDR3 sequence is CASSELGDRGHEQYF. CDR3 sequence (DNA): TGTGCCAGCAGTGAACTTGGGGACAGGGGTCACGAGCAGTACTTC.

CDR3 amino acids: CSVVNWWGYTF. The CDR3 coding sequence is TGCAGCGTTGTTAACTGGTGGGGCTACACCTTC. The chain is built from TRBV29-1 and TRBJ1-2; D is unresolved. V was pared by 4 bases and J by 8 bases, with 11 bases between. CDR1 and CDR2 from the germline V gene are SQVTM and ANQGSEA. This CDR3 has 11 residues.

The chain links TRBV19 to TRBJ2-5; 10 bases align to TRBD1. Germline V gene sequence: CDR1 LNHDA, CDR2 SQIVND (reference sequence). After removal of 6 bases from V and 7 bases from J, the junction contained 14 bases not matched to a gene. This CDR3 is built from 16 residues. Written as DNA, the CDR3 is TGTGCCAGTAGGCCTGCCTCGAGCGGGGACAGGGGGACCCAGTACTTC. Its translation is CASRPASSGDRGTQYF.